This TCR beta chain was obtained from a study of blood T cell repertoires in COVID-19. Study overall: Material from acute and convalescent COVID-19 was sourced from the United States, Italy and Spain.

The CDR3 totals 15 residues. V lost 1 base to trimming and J lost 0 bases, with 7 bases between them. Germline V gene lookup returns CDR1 SGHVS and CDR2 FNYEAQ. Methods used by the authors: Reference gene primer amplification yielded estimated nucleated cell counts. Generated by immunoSEQ multiplex PCR, the TCRdb table keeps only in-frame clones and is missing some. That table is the source of V, J and clone size, and D and trimming were worked out from the DNA. In the table there are about 140,000 clones, around three quarters of which are singletons. The sequence was obtained from a man aged 55 to 70 with acute or convalescent COVID-19. The V gene is TRBV7-6, the J gene TRBJ2-1; no firm D call. Source material: peripheral blood. The CDR3 coding sequence is TGTGCCAGCAGCTTAGGCTCTAGCTCCTACAATGAGCAGTTCTTC. This codes for CASSLGSSSYNEQFF.